The sequence of this TCR beta chain was determined in a study of radiotherapy plus CTLA-4 blockade in lung cancer. Study summary: Objective responses arose in roughly 17% of patients, and 25% to 35% experienced disease control.

The CDR3 totals 15 residues. CDR1 and CDR2 (germline): SGHRS, YFSETQ. The ends lost 5 bases at V and 7 bases at J; junction bases unmatched: 8. Points from the study as a whole: The study found tumor-derived TCR clones expanded in blood after radiotherapy plus ipilimumab.

Sequenced by immunoSEQ multiplex PCR; TCRdb stores in-frame clones only, minus some. Of 75,000 or so clones listed, around four fifths are singletons. Ipilimumab CTLA-4 blockade and focal radiation were given to patients with chemo-refractory metastatic non-small-cell lung cancer. As to this clone: Its antigen is unidentified.

The rearrangement joins TRBV5-1 to TRBJ2-1; 11 bases are shared with TRBD2. Sequencing used peripheral blood, obtained from a patient treated with radiotherapy plus ipilimumab. This TCR was recovered from a human donor with non-small cell lung cancer who had a complete response to radiotherapy plus ipilimumab. The CDR3, as DNA: TGCGCCAGCAGAGTAGCGGGAGGGCCGGAAAATGAGCAGTTCTTC. Translated: CASRVAGGPENEQFF.